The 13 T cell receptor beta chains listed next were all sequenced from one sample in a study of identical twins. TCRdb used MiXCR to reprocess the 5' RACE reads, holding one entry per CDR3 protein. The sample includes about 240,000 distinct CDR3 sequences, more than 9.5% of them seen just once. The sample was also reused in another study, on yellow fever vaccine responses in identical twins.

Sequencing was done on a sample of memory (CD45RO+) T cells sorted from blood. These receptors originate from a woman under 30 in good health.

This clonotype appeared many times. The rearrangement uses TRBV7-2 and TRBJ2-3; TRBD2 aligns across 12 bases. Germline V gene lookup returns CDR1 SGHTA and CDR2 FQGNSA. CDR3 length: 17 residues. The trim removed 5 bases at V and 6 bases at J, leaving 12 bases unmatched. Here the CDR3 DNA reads TGTGCCAGCAGCCCCCTCAGAGGAGGACTAGCGGGGGATACGCAGTATTTT. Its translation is CASSPLRGGLAGDTQYF.

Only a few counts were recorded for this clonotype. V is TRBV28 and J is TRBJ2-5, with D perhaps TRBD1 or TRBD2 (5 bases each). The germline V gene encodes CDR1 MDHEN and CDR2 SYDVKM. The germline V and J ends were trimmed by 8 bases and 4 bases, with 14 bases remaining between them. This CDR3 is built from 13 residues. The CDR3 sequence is CASWDRSPETQYF. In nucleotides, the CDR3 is TGTGCCAGCTGGGACCGCTCACCAGAGACCCAGTACTTC. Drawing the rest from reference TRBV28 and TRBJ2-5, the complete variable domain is DVKVTQSSRYLVKRTGEKVFLECVQDMDHENMFWYRQDPGLGLRLIYFSYDVKMKEKGDIPEGYSVSREKKERFSLILESASTNQTSMYLCASWDRSPETQYFGPGTRLLVL.

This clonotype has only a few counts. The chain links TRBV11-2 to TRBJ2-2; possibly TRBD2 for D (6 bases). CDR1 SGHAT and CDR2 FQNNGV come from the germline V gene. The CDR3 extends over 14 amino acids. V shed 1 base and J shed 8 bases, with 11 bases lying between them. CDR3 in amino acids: CASSLVGGPGELFF. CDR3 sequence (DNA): TGTGCCAGCAGCTTAGTCGGGGGTCCTGGGGAGCTGTTTTTT.

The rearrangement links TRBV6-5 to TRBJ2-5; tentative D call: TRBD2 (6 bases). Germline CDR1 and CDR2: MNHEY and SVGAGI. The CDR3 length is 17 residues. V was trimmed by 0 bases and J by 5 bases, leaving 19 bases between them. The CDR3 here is CASSYSIVGGVKETQYF. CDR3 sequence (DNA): TGTGCCAGCAGTTACTCGATAGTCGGCGGGGTTAAGGAGACCCAGTACTTC.

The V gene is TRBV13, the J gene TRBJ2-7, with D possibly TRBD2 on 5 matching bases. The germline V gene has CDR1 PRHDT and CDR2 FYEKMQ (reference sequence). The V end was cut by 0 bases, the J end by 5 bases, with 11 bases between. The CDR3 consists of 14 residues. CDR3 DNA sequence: TGTGCCAGCAGCTTAGGTCGGGGTGACCACGAGCAGTACTTC. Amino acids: CASSLGRGDHEQYF.

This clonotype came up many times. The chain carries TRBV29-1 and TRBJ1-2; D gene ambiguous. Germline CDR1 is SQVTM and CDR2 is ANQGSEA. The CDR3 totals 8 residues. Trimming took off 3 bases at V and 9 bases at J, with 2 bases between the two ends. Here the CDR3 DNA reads TGCAGCGTTGAGAGCTACACCTTC. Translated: CSVESYTF.

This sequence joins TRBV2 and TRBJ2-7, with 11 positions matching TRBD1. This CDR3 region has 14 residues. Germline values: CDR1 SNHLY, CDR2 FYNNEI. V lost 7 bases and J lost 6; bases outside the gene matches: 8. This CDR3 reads CASKGQGAFTEQYF. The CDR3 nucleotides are TGTGCCAGCAAAGGACAGGGGGCCTTCACCGAGCAGTACTTC. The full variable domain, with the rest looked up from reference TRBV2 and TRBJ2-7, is EPEVTQTPSHQVTQMGQEVILRCVPISNHLYFYWYRQILGQKVEFLVSFYNNEISEKSEIFDDQFSVERPDGSNFTLKIRSTKLEDSAMYFCASKGQGAFTEQYFGPGTRLTVT.

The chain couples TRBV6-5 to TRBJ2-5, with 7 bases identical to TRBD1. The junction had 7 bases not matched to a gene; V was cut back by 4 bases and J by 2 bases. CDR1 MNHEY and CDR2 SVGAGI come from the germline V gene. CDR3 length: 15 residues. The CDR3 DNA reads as TGTGCCAGCAGTTCAGGACAGGTGAAACAAGAGACCCAGTACTTC. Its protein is CASSSGQVKQETQYF.

The CDR3 sequence is CASSPVAGGPGTGELFF. CDR3 in DNA: TGTGCCAGCAGCCCGGTAGCGGGAGGGCCTGGCACCGGGGAGCTGTTTTTT. This chain connects TRBV7-9 to TRBJ2-2; TRBD2 matches 11 bases. Losses at the gene ends were 5 bases for V and 4 bases for J; bases not matched to a gene: 9. Germline CDR1 reads SEHNR; CDR2 reads FQNEAQ (reference sequence). The CDR3 covers 17 residues.

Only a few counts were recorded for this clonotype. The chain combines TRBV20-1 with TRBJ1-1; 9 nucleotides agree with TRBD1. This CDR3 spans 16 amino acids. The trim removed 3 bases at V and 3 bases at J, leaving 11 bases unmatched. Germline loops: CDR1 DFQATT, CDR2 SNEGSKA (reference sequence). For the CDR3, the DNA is TGCAGTGCTAGGGGGGACAGGGAGGGACGGCACACTGAAGCTTTCTTT. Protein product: CSARGDREGRHTEAFF.

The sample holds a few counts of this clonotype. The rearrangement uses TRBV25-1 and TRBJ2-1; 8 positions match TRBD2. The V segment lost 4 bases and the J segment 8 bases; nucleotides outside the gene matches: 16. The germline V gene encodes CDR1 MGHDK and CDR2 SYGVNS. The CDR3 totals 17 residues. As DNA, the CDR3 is TGTGCCAGCAGTGTAGGGACTAGGATGCGTCCCATGGATGAGCAGTTCTTC. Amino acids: CASSVGTRMRPMDEQFF.

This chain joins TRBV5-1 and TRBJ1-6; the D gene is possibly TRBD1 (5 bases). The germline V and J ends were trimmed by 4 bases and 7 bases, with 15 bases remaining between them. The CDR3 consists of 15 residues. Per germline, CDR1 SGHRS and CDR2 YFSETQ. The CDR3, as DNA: TGCGCCAGCAGCCGGTTGGGACCGGAGAATTCACCCCTCCACTTT. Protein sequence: CASSRLGPENSPLHF.

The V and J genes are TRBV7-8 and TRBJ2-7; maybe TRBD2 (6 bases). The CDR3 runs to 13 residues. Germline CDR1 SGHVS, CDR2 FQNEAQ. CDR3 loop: CTLVPIGGYEQYF. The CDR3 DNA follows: TGTACGTTGGTCCCCATCGGGGGATACGAGCAGTACTTC.